This record concerns one T cell receptor (beta chain) sequence. Generated by immunoSEQ multiplex PCR, the TCRdb table keeps only in-frame clones and is missing some. The table records around 65,000 clones, 79% of them present only once. The CDR3 has 16 amino acids. The V gene's germline CDR1 is SGHNT and CDR2 YYREEE (reference sequence). Trimming took off 6 bases at V and 3 bases at J, with 18 bases between the two ends. This sample is drawn from a study of blood T cell repertoires in COVID-19. Material for sequencing was peripheral blood. This TCR was recovered from a human donor in a cohort sampled during active COVID-19. The rearrangement links TRBV5-4 to TRBJ2-2; perhaps TRBD2 as D (7 bases). CDR3 amino acids: CASTYLGGQDTGELFF. The DNA for the CDR3 is TGTGCCAGCACCTACCTGGGGGGGCAGGACACCGGGGAGCTGTTTTTT.